What follows describes a single T cell receptor beta chain. These data come from a study of blood T cell repertoires in COVID-19. Measured with immunoSEQ multiplex PCR; TCRdb has only the in-frame clones, and not every one. The sample has 200,000 to 250,000 clones; about four fifths are singletons. This CDR3 spans 13 amino acids. V shed 1 base and J shed 7 bases, with 7 bases lying between them. Germline CDR1 reads MNHEY; CDR2 reads SVGAGI. This clonotype originated in a woman older than 75 with COVID-19, enrolled during active disease. Source material: peripheral blood. The gene calls are TRBV6-5 and TRBJ2-2; perhaps TRBD2 as D (5 bases). The CDR3 sequence: CASSYFRDGELFF. CDR3 sequence (DNA): TGTGCCAGCAGTTACTTTCGGGACGGGGAGCTGTTTTTT.